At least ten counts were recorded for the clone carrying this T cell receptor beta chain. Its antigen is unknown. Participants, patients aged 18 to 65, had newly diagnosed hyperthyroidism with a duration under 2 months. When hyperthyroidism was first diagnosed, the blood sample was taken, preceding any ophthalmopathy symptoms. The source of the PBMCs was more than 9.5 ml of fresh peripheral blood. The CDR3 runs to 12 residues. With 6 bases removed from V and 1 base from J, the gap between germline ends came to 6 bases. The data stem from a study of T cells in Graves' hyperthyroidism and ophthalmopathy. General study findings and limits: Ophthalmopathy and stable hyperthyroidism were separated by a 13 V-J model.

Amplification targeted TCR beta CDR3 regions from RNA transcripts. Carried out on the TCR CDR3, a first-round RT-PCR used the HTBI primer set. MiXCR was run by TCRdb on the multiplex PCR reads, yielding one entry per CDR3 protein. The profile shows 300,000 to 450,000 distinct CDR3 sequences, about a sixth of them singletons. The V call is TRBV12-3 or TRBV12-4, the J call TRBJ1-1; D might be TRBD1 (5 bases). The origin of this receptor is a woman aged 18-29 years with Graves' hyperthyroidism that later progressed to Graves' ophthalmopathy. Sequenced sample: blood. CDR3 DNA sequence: TGTGCCAGCAGGAGGGGGAACACTGAAGCTTTCTTT. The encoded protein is CASRRGNTEAFF.